This T cell receptor beta chain originates from a study of beta chain features in type 1 diabetes. Turning to the study itself: Across the samples, around 110,000,000 sorted cells were examined in total. The study's findings and limits: For Type 1 diabetes patients, all four CD4+ subsets carried TCRB CDR3s that were moderately but significantly shorter.

The sequenced template was cDNA made from the entire isolated RNA. Sequenced by immunoSEQ multiplex PCR; TCRdb stores in-frame clones only, minus some. The data hold 400,000 to 500,000 clones, with roughly 13% observed a single time. Germline V CDR1 and CDR2: GTSNPN, SVGIG (reference sequence). With 4 bases removed from V and 5 bases from J, the gap between germline ends came to 17 bases. There are 14 residues in the CDR3. This clone came up a few times. The target antigen is unknown. The gene calls are TRBV30 and TRBJ1-1, with no clear D. The sequenced material came from naive CD4+ T cells from blood. This receptor was identified in a man aged 25-40 years in good health. This CDR3 is CAWKSFRQTTEAFF. The CDR3 coding sequence is TGTGCCTGGAAATCTTTTCGGCAGACGACTGAAGCTTTCTTT.